A single sample is the source of the 3 T cell receptor beta chains below, sequenced in a study of shared clonotypes between healthy human individuals. Produced via immunoSEQ multiplex PCR; TCRdb's table is partial and in-frame only. The sample records some 2,500,000 clones, under 95% being singletons. What was sequenced was naive CD4+ T cells from PBMCs. The sample's subset: CD45RA+ positively selected. The receptors were gathered from a young man in good health. Some clones in this sample may be carry-over from other donors' samples.

The chain links TRBV7-8 to TRBJ1-4; D is undetermined. Trimming cost V 5 bases and J 0 bases, with 7 bases left between them. CDR1 SGHVS and CDR2 FQNEAQ come from the germline V gene. There are 14 residues in the CDR3. CDR3 in DNA: TGTGCCAGCAGCCCCGGAGCAACTAATGAAAAACTGTTTTTT. It translates to CASSPGATNEKLFF.

The chain couples TRBV19 to TRBJ2-5; D might be TRBD2 (6 bases). Germline-derived CDR1 and CDR2 are LNHDA and SQIVND (reference sequence). The CDR3 runs 18 residues. V dropped 3 bases and J dropped 5 bases, with 25 bases sitting between them. The CDR3 reads CASSMGRSTDGGRETQYF. As DNA, the CDR3 is TGTGCCAGTAGTATGGGAAGATCGACAGACGGTGGGAGGGAGACCCAGTACTTC.

Regarding this clone: In the same sample, other DNA sequences code for this CDR3. The chain is built from TRBV7-3 and TRBJ2-5, with 11 bases matching TRBD2. The trim removed 4 bases at V and 4 bases at J, leaving 2 bases unmatched. Per the germline V gene, CDR1 is SGHTA and CDR2 is FQGTGA. This CDR3 contains 14 residues. The CDR3 region is CASSSGLAGETQYF. DNA of the CDR3: TGTGCCAGCAGCTCCGGACTAGCGGGAGAGACCCAGTACTTC.